The 4 T cell receptor beta chains reported below all come from one sample, sequenced in a study of T cell repertoires in cytomegalovirus infection. Antigen specificity for these receptors is unknown. TCRdb re-called the reads with MiXCR, one entry per CDR3 protein. The profile shows some 940,000 distinct CDR3 sequences, roughly 30% of them singletons. This specimen was cultured CD8+ T cells from PBMCs, taken from culture after CMV antigen stimulation. These receptor sequences come from a human donor in good health (CMV status not recorded). Some clones in this sample may be carry-over from other donors' samples.

This clonotype was recorded a few times. The J gene is TRBJ2-7, the V gene TRBV4-2; D call uncertain. V dropped 2 bases and J dropped 0 bases, with 11 bases sitting between them. Germline CDR1 LGHNA, CDR2 YNFKEQ. The length of the CDR3 is 15 residues. This CDR3 is CASSQSVYFSYEQYF. The CDR3, as DNA: TGTGCCAGCAGCCAATCCGTCTATTTCTCCTACGAGCAGTACTTC.

This clonotype was seen only once. The genes are TRBV4-3 and TRBJ1-1, with D unresolved. The germline V gene has CDR1 LGHNA and CDR2 YSLEER. V was shortened by 1 base and J by 4 bases, with 10 bases between the two germline ends. The CDR3 length is 14 residues. In nucleotides, the CDR3 is TGCGCCAGCAGCCAAGGGTTGACCAGCACTGAAGCTTTCTTT. Translating gives CASSQGLTSTEAFF.

This chain joins TRBV7-6 and TRBJ1-1; D possibly corresponds to TRBD1 (6 bases). There are 20 residues in the CDR3. V dropped 5 bases and J dropped 0 bases, with 28 bases sitting between them. Germline-derived CDR1 and CDR2 are SGHVS and FNYEAQ. CDR3 DNA sequence: TGTGCCAGCAGCGCCAACATCGGAGCAGGGGACACTGAACTGAACACTGAAGCTTTCTTT. Translating gives CASSANIGAGDTELNTEAFF.

This clonotype was picked up a small number of times. This chain uses TRBV15 with TRBJ1-1, with D tentatively TRBD1 (6 bases). Germline assignment: CDR1 LNHNV and CDR2 YYDKDF (reference sequence). The CDR3 has 13 residues. V was clipped by 8 bases and J by 4 bases, with 14 bases between them. CDR3 nucleotides: TGTGCCACCGCCGACAGGTGGTCCACTGAAGCTTTCTTT. Its translation: CATADRWSTEAFF.